The entry that follows covers one T cell receptor (beta chain) sequence. Treatment given: some 19 received Ad26.COV2.S at low or high dose, single or two shots; about 5 received placebo; per-sample allocation not given. Sampling occurred on day 63 after the first vaccine or placebo injection. An Ad26 vector was used to express Wuhan-strain SARS-CoV-2 spike as the vaccine. This specimen belongs to a study of Ad26.COV2.S vaccination and SARS-CoV-2 variants. The protocol was immunoSEQ multiplex PCR, while the TCRdb copy is restricted to in-frame clones and leaves out a portion. The repertoire consists of 300,000 to 400,000 clones, with approximately 86% occurring once and the leading ten covering 1.9%. The input for sequencing was peripheral blood, taken in a trial of Ad26.COV2.S vaccine versus placebo. The clonotype was recovered from a person aged 18 to 59 who received the Ad26.COV2.S COVID-19 vaccine or a placebo.

The CDR3 bases are TGTGCCAGCACCCGGGACAGAGTCTCCGGCTACACCTTC. Encoded protein: CASTRDRVSGYTF. The chain employs TRBV28 and TRBJ1-2; 7 nucleotides match TRBD1. Germline trimming cut 7 bases from V and 8 bases from J; bases unmatched to any gene: 10. The germline V gene has CDR1 MDHEN and CDR2 SYDVKM. There are 13 residues in the CDR3.